What follows are 17 T cell receptor beta chains derived from one specimen sequenced in a study of PD-L1 blockade in urothelial cancer. Time point in this sample: pretreatment peripheral blood. This table comes from immunoSEQ multiplex PCR, and its TCRdb copy is limited to in-frame clones, with some not included. The repertoire consists of 130,000 or so clones, with approximately 84% occurring once and the leading ten covering roughly 2.9%. The specimen was PBMCs, collected around atezolizumab (anti-PD-L1) treatment. The receptors were sampled from a man in his fifties or sixties with urothelial cancer.

The chain has TRBV7-3 and TRBJ2-1; TRBD2 aligns across 7 bases. CDR3 length equals 15 residues. V was clipped by 4 bases and J by 6 bases; unmatched bases: 9. CDR1 and CDR2 from the germline V gene are SGHTA and FQGTGA. CDR3 nucleotides: TGTGCCAGCAGCTATGCGGGAGATCCTTTCAATGAGCAGTTCTTC. Translation gives CASSYAGDPFNEQFF.

The chain has TRBV2 and TRBJ1-2; 7 nucleotides align to TRBD1. J gave up 8 bases and V 5 bases, and 5 bases lay outside the gene matches. This CDR3 comprises 12 residues. CDR1 and CDR2 from the germline V gene are SNHLY and FYNNEI. In DNA, the CDR3 is TGTGCCAGCAGTTGGACAGGAGGGGGCTACACCTTC. Protein: CASSWTGGGYTF.

The genes are TRBV6-1 and TRBJ2-7; a weak D match, TRBD2 (6 bases). The CDR3 is 14 residues long. V lost 4 bases to trimming and J lost 3 bases, with 13 bases between them. Germline V gene lookup returns CDR1 MNHNS and CDR2 SASEGT. The CDR3 is CASSVGTPNYEQYF. In DNA form, the CDR3 reads TGTGCCAGCAGTGTAGGGACTCCCAACTACGAGCAGTACTTC.

The V and J genes are TRBV7-9 and TRBJ2-1; 12 bases fit TRBD2. This CDR3 has 16 amino acids. V trimming: 0 bases; J trimming: 10 bases; junction bases outside the gene matches: 7. Germline lookup yields CDR1 SEHNR and CDR2 FQNEAQ (reference sequence). The CDR3 DNA reads as TGTGCCAGCAGCTTAGCGGCTAGCGGGAGGGATAAGGAGCAGTTCTTC. Residues: CASSLAASGRDKEQFF. Based on the CDR3 plus reference TRBV7-9 and TRBJ2-1, the full variable domain is DTGVSQNPRHKITKRGQNVTFRCDPISEHNRLYWYRQTLGQGPEFLTYFQNEAQLEKSRLLSDRFSAERPKGSFSTLEIQRTEQGDSAMYLCASSLAASGRDKEQFFGPGTRLTVL.

The J gene is TRBJ1-1, the V gene TRBV18; perhaps TRBD1 as D (6 bases). Trimming removed 6 bases from V and 0 bases from J, with 11 bases in between. This CDR3 has 14 residues. Germline values: CDR1 KGHSH, CDR2 LQKENI. In DNA form, the CDR3 reads TGTGCCAGCTCCCGTGGACAGATGAACACTGAAGCTTTCTTT. Its protein is CASSRGQMNTEAFF.

This chain joins TRBV5-1 and TRBJ2-7; 8 positions agree with TRBD2. The V segment lost 4 bases and the J segment 5 bases; nucleotides outside the gene matches: 5. The CDR3 consists of 13 residues. Per germline, CDR1 SGHRS and CDR2 YFSETQ. The CDR3 reads CASSPGLANEQYF. DNA for the CDR3: TGCGCCAGCAGCCCAGGACTAGCAAACGAGCAGTACTTC. Based on the CDR3 plus reference TRBV5-1 and TRBJ2-7, the full variable domain is KAGVTQTPRYLIKTRGQQVTLSCSPISGHRSVSWYQQTPGQGLQFLFEYFSETQRNKGNFPGRFSGRQFSNSRSEMNVSTLELGDSALYLCASSPGLANEQYFGPGTRLTVT.

This rearrangement joins TRBV6-6 to TRBJ1-1; 9 bases are shared with TRBD1. CDR1 is MNHNY, CDR2 SVGAGI, per germline (reference sequence). The V gene end was trimmed by 2 bases and the J gene end by 9 bases; junction bases not matched to a gene: 10. The CDR3 covers 15 residues. The CDR3 loop reads CASSYAPQGASKAFF. The DNA for the CDR3 is TGTGCCAGCAGTTACGCCCCACAGGGGGCGTCGAAAGCTTTCTTT.

This sequence joins TRBV28 and TRBJ2-7; 10 nucleotides line up with TRBD1. Trimming cost V 5 bases and J 0 bases; bases outside gene matches: 4. The CDR3 spans 15 residues. From germline, CDR1 is MDHEN and CDR2 SYDVKM. The CDR3 bases are TGTGCCAGCAGTACCGGGACAGGGGTCTCCTACGAGCAGTACTTC. Translation: CASSTGTGVSYEQYF.

The CDR3 sequence: CASSSRRGRTHNEQFF. The CDR3 region has the DNA TGTGCCAGCAGCTCCCGGCGGGGCAGGACCCACAATGAGCAGTTCTTC. This chain links TRBV11-2 with TRBJ2-1; tentative D call: TRBD2 (6 bases). There are 16 residues in the CDR3. Germline V gene data show CDR1 as SGHAT and CDR2 as FQNNGV. With 4 bases removed from V and 5 bases from J, the gap between germline ends came to 18 bases.

The rearrangement uses TRBV5-1 and TRBJ2-1; tentative D call: TRBD2 (6 bases). Germline V lookup: CDR1 SGHRS, CDR2 YFSETQ. The CDR3 is made up of 14 amino acids. Trimming removed 0 bases at V and 3 bases at J, with 7 bases between. The CDR3 is CASSLATSYNEQFF. The CDR3 DNA sequence: TGCGCCAGCAGCTTGGCGACTAGCTACAATGAGCAGTTCTTC.

V is TRBV12-5 and J is TRBJ2-3; 9 nucleotides agree with TRBD2. The CDR3 is 15 residues long. The junction had 0 bases not matched to a gene; V was cut back by 1 base and J by 1 base. CDR1 is LGHNT, CDR2 FRNRAP, per germline. The chain's CDR3 is CASGLGTSGTDTQYF. Written as DNA, the CDR3 is TGTGCTAGTGGTTTGGGGACTAGCGGCACAGATACGCAGTATTTT.

This chain connects TRBV6-5 to TRBJ2-5; D is perhaps TRBD1 (6 bases). With 0 bases removed from V and 3 bases from J, the gap between germline ends came to 11 bases. Germline V gene lookup returns CDR1 MNHEY and CDR2 SVGAGI. The CDR3 has 15 residues. DNA of the CDR3: TGTGCCAGCAGTTACTCCGGACAGAGAGAAGAGACCCAGTACTTC. Encoded protein: CASSYSGQREETQYF.

This chain uses TRBV7-4 with TRBJ1-5, with D unresolved. The V end lost 1 base, the J end lost 3 bases, and 13 bases lay between the germline ends. The CDR3 spans 16 residues. Per germline, CDR1 SGHVT and CDR2 SQSDAQ. CDR3 nucleotide sequence: TGTGCCAGCAGCTTAGGGGAGGGTACCCCCAATCAGCCCCAGCATTTT. Protein: CASSLGEGTPNQPQHF.

A word on this clone: At one boundary the junction diverges from the germline segment, which might be a read error. CDR3 protein: CASSTGTSGPNTDF. DNA for the CDR3: TGTGCCAGCAGCACAGGGACTAGCGGGCCGAATACGGACTTC. This sequence joins TRBV5-4 and TRBJ2-7, with 12 bases that match TRBD2. Germline loops: CDR1 SGHNT, CDR2 YYREEE (reference sequence). The CDR3 has 14 residues.

The chain carries TRBV28 and TRBJ2-1; 10 bases map to TRBD2. V lost 7 bases to trimming and J lost 6 bases; unmatched junction nucleotides: 3. The CDR3 totals 13 residues. The germline gives CDR1 MDHEN, CDR2 SYDVKM. CDR3 DNA: TGTGCCAGCACACTAGCGGGAAGCAATGAGCAGTTCTTC. Residues: CASTLAGSNEQFF. Drawing the rest from reference TRBV28 and TRBJ2-1, the complete variable domain is DVKVTQSSRYLVKRTGEKVFLECVQDMDHENMFWYRQDPGLGLRLIYFSYDVKMKEKGDIPEGYSVSREKKERFSLILESASTNQTSMYLCASTLAGSNEQFFGPGTRLTVL.

This clone was counted only a few times. The rearrangement uses TRBV20-1 and TRBJ2-7; D perhaps matches TRBD2 (6 bases). V lost 3 bases to trimming and J lost 7 bases, with 7 bases between them. CDR3 size: 10 residues. CDR1 and CDR2 from the germline V gene are DFQATT and SNEGSKA (reference sequence). The DNA for the CDR3 is TGCAGTGCTAGTGCGGGGGAGCAGTACTTC. It yields the protein CSASAGEQYF.

This clone was observed a few times. The chain uses TRBV2 and TRBJ2-5; 10 bases align to TRBD2. The CDR3 sequence is 13 residues long. Germline trimming cut 6 bases from V and 4 bases from J; bases unmatched to any gene: 2. CDR1 is SNHLY, CDR2 FYNNEI, per germline. The CDR3 DNA reads TGTGCCAGCAGCCCTAGCGGGAGAGAGACCCAGTACTTC. It specifies CASSPSGRETQYF.